Following are 14 T cell receptor beta chains from one sample sequenced in a study of cytotoxic CD8 clonotypes in ibrutinib-treated CLL (dated by TCRdb to the early 2020s). Library preparation was by the immunoSEQ multiplex PCR assay. Entries here come from immuneACCESS through TCRdb and include only in-frame sequences with V and J called. Some clones fail to appear in such tables; in the studies checked, an unresolved V gene covers under half of the shortfall, and the cause of the remainder is unknown. The sample contains about 160,000 clones, about four fifths of them found a single time. The ten most abundant clones make up 2% to 2.5% of the sample. The sample's time point label is to be understood as: approximately 11 months on ibrutinib. The source was PBMCs, collected after 12 months of ibrutinib treatment. The receptors were gathered from a human donor with chronic lymphocytic leukemia.

The rearrangement uses TRBV9 and TRBJ2-7; TRBD2 might be the D (7 bases). Germline V gene sequence: CDR1 SGDLS, CDR2 YYNGEE. The CDR3 is made up of 15 amino acids. V was cut by 0 bases and J by 1 base, with 11 bases left in between. In DNA form, the CDR3 reads TGTGCCAGCAGCGTAGGCGGGGGCACTTCCTACGAGCAGTACTTC. Amino acids: CASSVGGGTSYEQYF.

The chain couples TRBV19 to TRBJ2-7; D remains unclear. Looked up from germline, CDR1 is LNHDA and CDR2 is SQIVND (reference sequence). This CDR3 is built from 13 residues. V dropped 5 bases and J dropped 2 bases, with 10 bases sitting between them. The CDR3 region has the DNA TGTGCCAGTAGTGCGTCAGTCACCTACGAGCAGTACTTC. Translation: CASSASVTYEQYF.

This chain uses TRBV2 with TRBJ2-3, with TRBD2 identical over 10 bases. Trimming took 3 bases from V and 4 from J; bases not matched to a gene: 4. Looked up from germline, CDR1 is SNHLY and CDR2 is FYNNEI. The CDR3 is 15 residues long. CDR3 sequence: CASSDGAGGSDTQYF. The CDR3 DNA sequence: TGTGCCAGCAGTGATGGAGCGGGAGGGTCAGATACGCAGTATTTT.

CDR3 DNA: TGTGCCAGCAGGCTAGCGGGGGGCGACACCGGGGAGCTGTTTTTT. Its translation: CASRLAGGDTGELFF. V is TRBV7-3 and J is TRBJ2-2; 11 positions agree with TRBD2. Trimming took 6 bases from V and 3 from J; bases not matched to a gene: 3. The CDR3 is made up of 15 amino acids. Germline assignment: CDR1 SGHTA and CDR2 FQGTGA.

This chain joins TRBV6-5 and TRBJ1-2; D ambiguous. Deletions cut 5 bases from V and 8 bases from J, with 9 bases between. Germline V gene data show CDR1 as MNHEY and CDR2 as SVGAGI. There are 11 residues in the CDR3. CDR3 nucleotide sequence: TGTGCCAGCAGTACCGCGCGAGGCTACACCTTC. Residues: CASSTARGYTF.

The chain couples TRBV7-2 to TRBJ2-2; D not resolved. The length of the CDR3 is 16 residues. The V end lost 1 base, the J end lost 6 bases, and 15 bases lay between the germline ends. Germline values: CDR1 SGHTA, CDR2 FQGNSA. The CDR3 DNA reads as TGTGCCAGCAGCTTAGAGGCGGCTTCAGGTGCCGGGGAGCTGTTTTTT. This sequence encodes CASSLEAASGAGELFF.

The chain carries TRBV29-1 and TRBJ2-6; D remains unclear. Trimming shortened V by 3 bases and J by 0 bases, and 9 bases separated the two germline ends. This CDR3 comprises 15 residues. The germline CDR1 and CDR2 sequences are SQVTM and ANQGSEA. The CDR3 coding sequence is TGCAGCGTTGACCCGACGGACTCTGGGGCCAACGTCCTGACTTTC. Translation gives CSVDPTDSGANVLTF.

The sample holds a few counts of this clone. This chain links TRBV7-2 with TRBJ1-3; D is perhaps TRBD1 (6 bases). V dropped 5 bases and J dropped 0 bases, with 11 bases sitting between them. Germline lookup yields CDR1 SGHTA and CDR2 FQGNSA. The CDR3 has 15 residues. The CDR3 here is CASSPDRSSGNTIYF. In DNA form, the CDR3 reads TGTGCCAGCAGCCCTGACAGGTCCTCTGGAAACACCATATATTTT.

This CDR3 is CASSGQGANGYTF. The CDR3 coding sequence is TGTGCCAGCAGTGGACAGGGGGCCAATGGCTACACCTTC. This rearrangement joins TRBV2 to TRBJ1-2, with 10 bases aligning to TRBD1. The junction had 2 bases not matched to a gene; V was cut back by 4 bases and J by 6 bases. Germline lookup yields CDR1 SNHLY and CDR2 FYNNEI. The CDR3 has 13 amino acids. The full variable domain, its missing parts supplied by reference TRBV2 and TRBJ1-2, is EPEVTQTPSHQVTQMGQEVILRCVPISNHLYFYWYRQILGQKVEFLVSFYNNEISEKSEIFDDQFSVERPDGSNFTLKIRSTKLEDSAMYFCASSGQGANGYTFGSGTRLTVV.

In its sample, this clone was seen once. This chain's CDR3 is CASIRGRAHEQYF. The DNA for the CDR3 is TGTGCCAGCATTCGCGGGAGGGCCCACGAGCAGTACTTC. The chain has TRBV28 and TRBJ2-7; 9 positions match TRBD2. The CDR3 is made up of 13 amino acids. Germline V CDR1 and CDR2: MDHEN, SYDVKM. Trimming cost V 7 bases and J 5 bases; bases outside gene matches: 6.

The J gene is TRBJ2-2, the V gene TRBV2; 8 bases match TRBD2. This CDR3 contains 13 residues. CDR1 and CDR2 from the germline V gene are SNHLY and FYNNEI. V gave up 8 bases and J gave up 2 bases; unmatched junction bases: 1. The CDR3, as DNA: TGTGCCAGCTTAGCGGGAAACACCGGGGAGCTGTTTTTT. This codes for CASLAGNTGELFF.

The chain joins TRBV5-1 to TRBJ1-5; no definite D call. Per the germline V gene, CDR1 is SGHRS and CDR2 is YFSETQ. The CDR3 has 15 amino acids. V lost 2 bases and J 3 bases, leaving 12 bases between the germline ends. CDR3 amino acids: CASSFLAGPNQPQHF. CDR3 DNA sequence: TGCGCCAGCAGCTTTTTGGCAGGACCCAATCAGCCCCAGCATTTT. Using reference TRBV5-1 and TRBJ1-5 for the parts outside the CDR3, the full variable domain is KAGVTQTPRYLIKTRGQQVTLSCSPISGHRSVSWYQQTPGQGLQFLFEYFSETQRNKGNFPGRFSGRQFSNSRSEMNVSTLELGDSALYLCASSFLAGPNQPQHFGDGTRLSIL.

This chain uses TRBV7-9 with TRBJ1-2; 8 nucleotides match TRBD1. Germline CDR1 SEHNR, CDR2 FQNEAQ (reference sequence). The trim removed 1 base at V and 2 bases at J, leaving 0 bases unmatched. The CDR3 runs 14 residues. The CDR3 sequence is CASSLGQGNYGYTF. CDR3 nucleotide sequence: TGTGCCAGCAGCTTAGGACAGGGGAACTATGGCTACACCTTC.

This chain links TRBV4-2 with TRBJ1-6, with TRBD1 as a possible D gene (5 bases). Germline loops: CDR1 LGHNA, CDR2 YNFKEQ. The CDR3 is 14 amino acids. V dropped 3 bases and J dropped 6 bases, with 9 bases sitting between them. DNA of the CDR3: TGTGCCAGCAGCCAGGGGGAGGGTAATTCACCCCTCCACTTT. Its translation: CASSQGEGNSPLHF.